Below, one TCR beta chain is given with its context. Its antigen is currently unknown. 13 Jbeta primers and 60 Vbeta primers were used for the PCR. In the original workflow: An analysis performed later counted about 80 million unique TCR beta chains (roughly 11 million of them shared). Clones were read by immunoSEQ multiplex PCR, and TCRdb kept only the in-frame ones, dropping some. V and J calls and clone size follow that table, whereas D and trimming were derived from the DNA. The sample holds 150,000 to 200,000 clones; more than 70% are singletons and the top ten take approximately 6.5%. These data are taken from a study of cytomegalovirus exposure and HLA in healthy donors. Study results and limitations: It was assumed in the presence/absence analyses that sequencing depth was roughly uniform across donors. Highest at DRB1 and lowest at HLA-C, TCR association rates differed among HLA loci in a later analysis.

Material: PBMCs. The receptor comes from a male donor in good health and CMV-seropositive.

The CDR3: CASSVGLPPVWQFF. DNA for the CDR3: TGTGCCAGCAGCGTAGGACTGCCTCCGGTATGGCAGTTCTTC. The chain couples TRBV9 to TRBJ2-1; D unclear. V gave up 0 bases and J gave up 12 bases, with 16 bases separating them. CDR3 length: 14 amino acids. Germline V lookup: CDR1 SGDLS, CDR2 YYNGEE.